These 27 T cell receptor beta chains were sequenced from one sample in a study of tissue T cells after allogeneic stem cell transplantation. Some clones are missing from TCRdb's copy, which holds only in-frame ones; the method was immunoSEQ multiplex PCR. The repertoire includes over 3,000 clones, over 70% of them detected once, and 20% to 25% sits in the top ten. This research-autopsy study prospectively enrolled adult allogeneic hematopoietic cell transplant recipients with steroid-refractory graft-versus-host disease. The sample was small intestine tissue, taken at autopsy. The receptors derive from a male patient aged 60 or over with steroid-refractory graft-versus-host disease after an allogeneic stem cell transplant. Some T cells may be transferred from the graft donor.

The rearrangement links TRBV19 to TRBJ2-1; D is perhaps TRBD1 (5 bases). Deletions cut 3 bases from V and 2 bases from J, with 14 bases between. The CDR3 sequence is 16 residues long. Germline CDR1 LNHDA, CDR2 SQIVND (reference sequence). CDR3 nucleotide sequence: TGTGCCAGTAGTATCTGGGGCCGTGAAGCCTACAATGAGCAGTTCTTC. It yields the protein CASSIWGREAYNEQFF.

The CDR3 reads CASSGGSGANVLTF. The CDR3 region has the DNA TGTGCCAGCAGCGGGGGGTCTGGGGCCAACGTCCTGACTTTC. The chain joins TRBV9 to TRBJ2-6; D might be TRBD1 or TRBD2, each matching 5 bases. The CDR3 spans 14 residues. The germline CDR1 and CDR2 sequences are SGDLS and YYNGEE. Trimming stripped 3 bases from V and 1 base from J, with 5 bases between.

The V gene is TRBV5-1, the J gene TRBJ1-4, with no clear D. This CDR3 comprises 16 residues. Germline CDR1 and CDR2: SGHRS and YFSETQ. V was cut by 0 bases and J by 0 bases, with 9 bases left in between. CDR3 protein: CASSLGPRSTNEKLFF. CDR3 DNA: TGCGCCAGCAGCTTGGGGCCGAGATCAACTAATGAAAAACTGTTTTTT.

This chain connects TRBV4-3 to TRBJ2-3, with 8 bases matching TRBD2. Germline CDR1 reads LGHNA; CDR2 reads YSLEER. The V gene end was trimmed by 1 base and the J gene end by 2 bases; junction bases not matched to a gene: 5. The CDR3 totals 16 residues. CDR3 sequence (DNA): TGCGCCAGCAGCCAAGGGGTTAGCGGGATCACAGATACGCAGTATTTT. Its translation: CASSQGVSGITDTQYF.

The gene calls are TRBV6-2 or TRBV6-3 and TRBJ2-3; the D gene is possibly TRBD2 (6 bases). Germline V gene sequence: CDR1 MNHEY, CDR2 SVGEGT. This CDR3 is 15 amino acids long. V was trimmed by 4 bases and J by 0 bases, leaving 11 bases between them. The CDR3 region has the DNA TGTGCCAGCAGTTGGGGGGAGCCTAGCACAGATACGCAGTATTTT. It yields the protein CASSWGEPSTDTQYF.

This rearrangement joins TRBV10-3 to TRBJ2-3; 12 bases align to TRBD2. This CDR3 has 15 amino acids. The germline gives CDR1 ENHRY, CDR2 SYGVKD. J was trimmed by 4 bases and V by 3 bases; bases with no gene match: 2. CDR3 nucleotides: TGTGCCATCAGTGATTCTAGCGGGGGGGCAGATACGCAGTATTTT. It translates to CAISDSSGGADTQYF.

This clone was seen once. Other DNA sequences in the sample encode the same CDR3. The chain employs TRBV28 and TRBJ1-5; D ambiguous. The CDR3 sequence is 14 residues long. V was shortened by 2 bases and J by 4 bases, with 9 bases between the two germline ends. Germline V gene data show CDR1 as MDHEN and CDR2 as SYDVKM. As DNA, the CDR3 is TGTGCCAGCAGTTTAACCCCCAAAAATCAGCCCCAGCATTTT. Protein sequence: CASSLTPKNQPQHF.

A few counts support this clone. V is TRBV4-1 and J is TRBJ1-6; D possibly corresponds to TRBD1 (5 bases). From germline, CDR1 is MGHRA and CDR2 YSYEKL. Deletions cut 5 bases from V and 8 bases from J, with 19 bases between. This CDR3 has 16 amino acids. The CDR3 nucleotides are TGCGCCAGCAGCGATCAGGGAAGGACTCGAGATTCACCCCTCCACTTT. Translating it yields CASSDQGRTRDSPLHF.

This chain connects TRBV5-1 to TRBJ1-6, with a tentative D call TRBD1 (5 bases). CDR3 length equals 16 residues. V was shortened by 7 bases and J by 0 bases, with 14 bases between the two germline ends. Germline CDR1 is SGHRS and CDR2 is YFSETQ. The DNA for the CDR3 is TGCGCCAGCTGTAGGGGCGGGAGCTCCTATAATTCACCCCTCCACTTT. Translating it yields CASCRGGSSYNSPLHF.

This chain connects TRBV6-2 or TRBV6-3 to TRBJ2-5, with TRBD2 matching 8 bases. The CDR3 is 14 amino acids. The V segment lost 6 bases and the J segment 1 base; nucleotides outside the gene matches: 4. Germline CDR1 and CDR2: MNHEY and SVGEGT. The CDR3 sequence is CASSPGGGQETQYF. Here the CDR3 DNA reads TGTGCCAGCAGCCCCGGGGGGGGCCAAGAGACCCAGTACTTC.

The V call is TRBV9, the J call TRBJ2-2; D may correspond to TRBD1 or TRBD2 (5 bases each). The V end was cut by 2 bases, the J end by 0 bases, with 11 bases between. Germline CDR1 and CDR2: SGDLS and YYNGEE. The CDR3 runs to 16 residues. CDR3 nucleotides: TGTGCCAGCAGCGTGGGGACCGACCCGAACACCGGGGAGCTGTTTTTT. Protein sequence: CASSVGTDPNTGELFF. The complete variable domain, with remaining parts taken from reference TRBV9 and TRBJ2-2, reads DSGVTQTPKHLITATGQRVTLRCSPRSGDLSVYWYQQSLDQGLQFLIQYYNGEERAKGNILERFSAQQFPDLHSELNLSSLELGDSALYFCASSVGTDPNTGELFFGEGSRLTVL.

The chain recombines TRBV14 with TRBJ1-6; 9 bases agree with TRBD1. J was trimmed by 10 bases and V by 4 bases; bases with no gene match: 11. CDR1 and CDR2 from the germline V gene are SGHDN and FVKESK. The CDR3 is 16 amino acids. Here the CDR3 reads CASSLRRGQGNSPLHF. The CDR3 DNA is TGTGCCAGCAGCCTGCGCCGCGGACAGGGGAACTCACCCCTCCACTTT.

This clone ranks as large (0.1 to 1%). The rearrangement links TRBV7-3 to TRBJ1-1; no clear D. Germline loops: CDR1 SGHTA, CDR2 FQGTGA. CDR3 length: 13 residues. V lost 5 bases to trimming and J lost 2 bases, with 9 bases between them. The CDR3 nucleotides read TGTGCCAGCAGCGTATACAGTAACACTGAAGCTTTCTTT. It yields the protein CASSVYSNTEAFF.

The chain carries TRBV24-1 and TRBJ2-1, with TRBD1 as a possible D gene (6 bases). The CDR3 length is 16 residues. Germline assignment: CDR1 KGHDR and CDR2 SFDVKD. V lost 4 bases to trimming and J lost 0 bases, with 12 bases between them. Here the CDR3 reads CATSDRTANSYNEQFF. In nucleotides, the CDR3 is TGTGCCACCAGTGACCGGACAGCCAACTCCTACAATGAGCAGTTCTTC.

The chain has TRBV9 and TRBJ2-6; D is uncertain. Trimming removed 4 bases from V and 0 bases from J, with 5 bases in between. Germline V gene lookup returns CDR1 SGDLS and CDR2 YYNGEE. This CDR3 spans 14 amino acids. CDR3 region: CASSTLSGANVLTF. In DNA form, the CDR3 reads TGTGCCAGCAGCACTCTCTCTGGGGCCAACGTCCTGACTTTC.

The gene calls are TRBV5-5 and TRBJ2-5, with D uncertain. From germline, CDR1 is SGHKS and CDR2 YYEKEE (reference sequence). The CDR3 consists of 13 residues. Trimming left V 1 base short and J 4 bases short, with 8 bases between. This CDR3 is CASSLSVGETQYF. The DNA for the CDR3 is TGTGCCAGCAGCTTGAGTGTAGGAGAGACCCAGTACTTC.

V usage is TRBV6-6 and J usage is TRBJ1-1; no reliable D call. Trimming removed 2 bases at V and 3 bases at J, with 13 bases between. There are 15 residues in the CDR3. The V gene's germline CDR1 is MNHNY and CDR2 SVGAGI (reference sequence). In DNA, the CDR3 is TGTGCCAGCAGTTACATATCTCGCCTGGACACTGAAGCTTTCTTT. Translated, it gives CASSYISRLDTEAFF.

In this sample, this clone turned up a few times. V and J are TRBV19 and TRBJ1-5, with D maybe TRBD1 (6 bases). CDR3 length: 18 residues. Germline CDR1 LNHDA, CDR2 SQIVND (reference sequence). V lost 2 bases and J lost 7, with 24 bases in between. CDR3 sequence: CASSINPWSDGGAQPQHF. CDR3 bases: TGTGCCAGTAGTATAAACCCGTGGTCGGACGGGGGGGCACAGCCCCAGCATTTT.

V and J are TRBV15 and TRBJ2-7; TRBD1 matches at 10 bases. Germline V gene data show CDR1 as LNHNV and CDR2 as YYDKDF (reference sequence). V lost 1 base to trimming and J lost 0 bases; unmatched junction nucleotides: 0. The CDR3 sequence is 15 residues long. The CDR3 loop is CATSRGTGGSYEQYF. The CDR3 nucleotides are TGTGCCACCAGCAGAGGGACAGGGGGCTCCTACGAGCAGTACTTC.

This chain uses TRBV15 with TRBJ2-4; TRBD1 matches 9 bases. This CDR3 has 14 residues. Germline CDR1 is LNHNV and CDR2 is YYDKDF (reference sequence). V shed 0 bases and J 10 bases; nucleotides not matched to a gene: 4. Written as DNA, the CDR3 is TGTGCCACCAGCAGAGAGGGACAGGGCCAGATTCAGTACTTC. Translation: CATSREGQGQIQYF.

This clone counts as large (0.1 to 1%). The chain carries TRBV4-1 and TRBJ2-2, with TRBD2 identical over 12 bases. Germline V gene data show CDR1 as MGHRA and CDR2 as YSYEKL. The length of the CDR3 is 18 residues. Trimming cost V 3 bases and J 7 bases; bases outside gene matches: 12. Written as DNA, the CDR3 is TGCGCCAGCAGCCACCGAGTGGCTAGCGGGGGGGTGAACGGGGAGCTGTTTTTT. Protein sequence: CASSHRVASGGVNGELFF.

This clone was recorded only once. The chain combines TRBV30 with TRBJ1-2, with TRBD1 identical over 7 bases. The CDR3 consists of 12 residues. V lost 4 bases to trimming and J lost 5 bases; unmatched junction nucleotides: 4. Per germline, CDR1 GTSNPN and CDR2 SVGIG (reference sequence). The CDR3 spells CAWTGGLYGYTF. The CDR3 bases are TGTGCCTGGACAGGGGGACTGTATGGCTACACCTTC.

The chain's CDR3 is CSVGGQGPYNEQFF. In DNA, the CDR3 is TGCAGCGTTGGGGGACAGGGACCTTACAATGAGCAGTTCTTC. The chain carries TRBV29-1 and TRBJ2-1; 9 nucleotides match TRBD1. Germline assignment: CDR1 SQVTM and CDR2 ANQGSEA. V trimming: 4 bases; J trimming: 4 bases; junction bases outside the gene matches: 5. CDR3 length: 14 amino acids.

V usage is TRBV3-1 (or the pseudogene TRBV3-2) and J usage is TRBJ1-2; D is uncertain. The CDR3 runs 13 residues. Trimming stripped 3 bases from V and 8 bases from J, with 13 bases between. Germline values: CDR1 LGHDT, CDR2 YNNKEL (reference sequence). The CDR3 here is CASSQSGLKGYTF. The CDR3, as DNA: TGTGCCAGCAGCCAGTCCGGGTTGAAGGGCTACACCTTC.

This clone has just one count. The chain carries TRBV4-1 and TRBJ2-3, with D maybe TRBD1 (7 bases). V was clipped by 4 bases and J by 6 bases, with 20 bases between them. CDR1 is MGHRA, CDR2 YSYEKL, per germline. There are 16 residues in the CDR3. CDR3 bases: TGCGCCAGCAGCCCTCAGCGGGCAGGGGGGAGGGATACGCAGTATTTT. Translated, it gives CASSPQRAGGRDTQYF.

A few counts support this clone. The chain uses TRBV30 and TRBJ1-5, with a possible D match to TRBD1 (5 bases). Germline CDR1 reads GTSNPN; CDR2 reads SVGIG (reference sequence). V lost 2 bases and J 3 bases, leaving 8 bases between the germline ends. The CDR3 extends over 13 amino acids. Here the CDR3 DNA reads TGTGCCTGGAGTCGACAGTCCAATCAGCCCCAGCATTTT. Its protein is CAWSRQSNQPQHF.

This chain uses TRBV5-1 with TRBJ2-7, with 7 bases aligning to TRBD1. CDR1 is SGHRS and CDR2 is YFSETQ in the germline V gene. V lost 4 bases to trimming and J lost 2 bases; unmatched junction nucleotides: 9. The CDR3 loop spans 15 amino acids. In nucleotides, the CDR3 is TGCGCCAGCAGCAGGAGACAGGGCCCACCCTACGAGCAGTACTTC. It translates to CASSRRQGPPYEQYF.